These 11 T cell receptor beta chains share one sample of origin, sequenced in a study of blood T cell repertoires in COVID-19 (dated by TCRdb to the early 2020s). Library prep was done by the immunoSEQ multiplex PCR assay. As stored in TCRdb, this immuneACCESS dataset retains in-frame rearrangements with V and J assigned. A fraction of the clones does not appear; measured against another copy, unresolved V genes explain less than half of the discrepancy, and the remainder lacks a known reason. This sample lists about 64,000 clones; 80% to 90% were detected once. Roughly 40% of the sample is in the top ten clones. Source material: peripheral blood. The source is a woman aged 60-75 years with COVID-19, enrolled during active disease.

This clone appeared once. The rearrangement uses TRBV5-6 and TRBJ2-3; a weak D match, TRBD1 (6 bases). V shed 4 bases and J shed 2 bases, with 14 bases lying between them. CDR1 and CDR2 (germline): SGHDT, YYEEEE. The CDR3 is 15 amino acids. The CDR3 nucleotides are TGTGCCAGCAGCCTGACCGGGACACCCACAGATACGCAGTATTTT. Translating it yields CASSLTGTPTDTQYF. Together with reference TRBV5-6 and TRBJ2-3, the CDR3 gives the full variable domain: DAGVTQSPTHLIKTRGQQVTLRCSPKSGHDTVSWYQQALGQGPQFIFQYYEEEERQRGNFPDRFSGHQFPNYSSELNVNALLLGDSALYLCASSLTGTPTDTQYFGPGTRLTVL.

V usage is TRBV6-5 and J usage is TRBJ2-7; no definite D call. This CDR3 comprises 14 residues. Trimming cost V 2 bases and J 6 bases, with 14 bases left between them. Germline loops: CDR1 MNHEY, CDR2 SVGAGI. CDR3 amino acids: CASSYEASLGEQYF. The CDR3, as DNA: TGTGCCAGCAGTTACGAGGCATCATTAGGCGAGCAGTACTTC.

The genes are TRBV7-8 and TRBJ1-5; 8 bases agree with TRBD1. The V gene's germline CDR1 is SGHVS and CDR2 FQNEAQ. V shed 0 bases and J 4 bases; nucleotides not matched to a gene: 5. The CDR3 contains 16 residues. This chain's CDR3 is CASSLAGRQGNQPQHF. CDR3 DNA: TGTGCCAGCAGCTTAGCTGGGCGACAGGGGAATCAGCCCCAGCATTTT.

CDR3 amino acids: CASVGGESEKLFF. CDR3 in DNA: TGTGCCAGTGTCGGGGGGGAAAGTGAAAAACTGTTTTTT. V and J are TRBV7-9 and TRBJ1-4, with D perhaps matching TRBD1 (5 bases). V was trimmed by 9 bases and J by 7 bases, leaving 15 bases between them. The CDR3 extends over 13 amino acids. Germline V CDR1 and CDR2: SEHNR, FQNEAQ (reference sequence).

The V gene is TRBV7-2, the J gene TRBJ2-7; possibly TRBD2 for D (5 bases). The V gene lost 5 bases and the J gene lost 2 bases, with 16 bases spanning the gap. CDR3 length: 15 amino acids. Germline lookup yields CDR1 SGHTA and CDR2 FQGNSA. For the CDR3, the DNA is TGTGCCAGCAGCCCCGACTACCAAGGGACCTACGAGCAGTACTTC. Translating gives CASSPDYQGTYEQYF.

This sequence joins TRBV27 and TRBJ2-7, with a tentative D call TRBD2 (6 bases). CDR1 is MNHEY, CDR2 SMNVEV, per germline (reference sequence). Between the trimmed V and J ends, which lost 2 bases and 3 bases, there was a span of 11 bases. CDR3 length equals 14 residues. The CDR3 nucleotides read TGTGCCAGCAGTTTACTCGCGGGAAACTACGAGCAGTACTTC. It codes for CASSLLAGNYEQYF.

This chain uses TRBV30 with TRBJ2-3, with 7 positions matching TRBD2. Looked up from germline, CDR1 is GTSNPN and CDR2 is SVGIG (reference sequence). The CDR3 sequence is 13 residues long. The ends lost 4 bases at V and 7 bases at J; junction bases unmatched: 8. The CDR3: CAWTLRGGNTQYF. The DNA of the CDR3 is TGTGCCTGGACTCTCCGCGGGGGAAATACGCAGTATTTT.

The V and J genes are TRBV5-1 and TRBJ1-6, with 7 bases that match TRBD1. Germline V gene data show CDR1 as SGHRS and CDR2 as YFSETQ. The V segment lost 4 bases and the J segment 5 bases; nucleotides outside the gene matches: 6. CDR3 length: 15 residues. For the CDR3, the DNA is TGCGCCAGCAGCATCACAGGGGAGGATAATTCACCCCTCCACTTT. Its translation: CASSITGEDNSPLHF. The full variable domain, in which reference TRBV5-1 and TRBJ1-6 provide the parts outside the CDR3, is KAGVTQTPRYLIKTRGQQVTLSCSPISGHRSVSWYQQTPGQGLQFLFEYFSETQRNKGNFPGRFSGRQFSNSRSEMNVSTLELGDSALYLCASSITGEDNSPLHFGNGTRLTVT.

The table lists this clone with a count of one. V usage is TRBV19 and J usage is TRBJ2-5; 7 bases map to TRBD2. V lost 1 base to trimming and J lost 5 bases; unmatched junction nucleotides: 4. The length of the CDR3 is 14 residues. Germline CDR1 and CDR2: LNHDA and SQIVND (reference sequence). CDR3 in DNA: TGTGCCAGTAGTATAGCCCGGGGGGTTGAGACCCAGTACTTC. Translation: CASSIARGVETQYF.

The chain uses TRBV19 and TRBJ2-7; 9 nucleotides agree with TRBD1. The CDR3 runs to 15 residues. CDR1 and CDR2 from the germline V gene are LNHDA and SQIVND (reference sequence). Trimming at V came to 10 bases and at J to 2 bases, leaving 12 bases not matched to a gene. CDR3: CATSDRGDLPYEQYF. In DNA, the CDR3 is TGTGCCACCTCGGACAGGGGAGACTTACCCTACGAGCAGTACTTC.

This chain links TRBV27 with TRBJ2-7; D perhaps matches TRBD2 (5 bases). CDR1 is MNHEY, CDR2 SMNVEV, per germline (reference sequence). CDR3 size: 13 residues. Trimming removed 3 bases at V and 7 bases at J, with 13 bases between. The CDR3 sequence is CASSLVDGSEQYF. In nucleotides, the CDR3 is TGTGCCAGCAGTTTGGTTGATGGGAGTGAGCAGTACTTC.